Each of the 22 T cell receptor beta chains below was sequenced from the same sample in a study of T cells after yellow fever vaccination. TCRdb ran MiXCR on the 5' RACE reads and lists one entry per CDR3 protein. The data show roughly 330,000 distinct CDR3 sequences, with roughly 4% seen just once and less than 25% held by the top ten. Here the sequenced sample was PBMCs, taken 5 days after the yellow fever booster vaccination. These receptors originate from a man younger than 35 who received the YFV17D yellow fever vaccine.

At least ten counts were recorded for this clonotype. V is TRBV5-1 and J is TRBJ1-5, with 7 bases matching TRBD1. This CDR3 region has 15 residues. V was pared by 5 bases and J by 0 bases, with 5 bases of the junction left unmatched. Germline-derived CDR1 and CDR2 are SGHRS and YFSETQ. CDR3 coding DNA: TGCGCCAGCAGACAGGGGATCTATAGCAATCAGCCCCAGCATTTT. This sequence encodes CASRQGIYSNQPQHF.

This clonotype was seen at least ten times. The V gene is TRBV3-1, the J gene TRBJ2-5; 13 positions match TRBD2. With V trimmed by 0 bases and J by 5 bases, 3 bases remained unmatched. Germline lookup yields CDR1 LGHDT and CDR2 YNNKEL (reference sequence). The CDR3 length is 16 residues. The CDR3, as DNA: TGTGCCAGCAGCCAAGACGGACTAGCGGGGGTTGAGACCCAGTACTTC. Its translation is CASSQDGLAGVETQYF.

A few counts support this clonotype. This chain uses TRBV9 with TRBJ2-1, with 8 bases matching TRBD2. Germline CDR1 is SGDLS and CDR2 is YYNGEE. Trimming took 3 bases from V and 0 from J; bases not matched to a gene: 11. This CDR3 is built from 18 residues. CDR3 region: CASSEWAGGSDSYNEQFF. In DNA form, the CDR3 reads TGTGCCAGCAGCGAGTGGGCGGGGGGCTCCGACTCCTACAATGAGCAGTTCTTC.

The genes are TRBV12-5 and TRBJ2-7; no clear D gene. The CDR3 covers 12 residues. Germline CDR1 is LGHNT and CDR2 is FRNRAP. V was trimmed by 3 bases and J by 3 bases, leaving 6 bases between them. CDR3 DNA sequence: TGTGCTAGTGGTTTTTCGGGCTACGAGCAGTACTTC. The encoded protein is CASGFSGYEQYF.

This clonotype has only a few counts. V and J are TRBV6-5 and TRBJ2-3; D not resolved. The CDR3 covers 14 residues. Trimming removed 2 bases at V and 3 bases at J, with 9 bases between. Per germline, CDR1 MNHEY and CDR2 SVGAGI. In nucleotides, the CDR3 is TGTGCCAGCAGTTACGCGGCTTGGACAGATACGCAGTATTTT. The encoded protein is CASSYAAWTDTQYF.

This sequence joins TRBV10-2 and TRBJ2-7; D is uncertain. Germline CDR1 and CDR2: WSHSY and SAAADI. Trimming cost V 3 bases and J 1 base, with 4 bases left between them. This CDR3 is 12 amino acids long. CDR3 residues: CASSEQSYEQYF. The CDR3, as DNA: TGCGCCAGCAGTGAACAGTCCTACGAGCAGTACTTC.

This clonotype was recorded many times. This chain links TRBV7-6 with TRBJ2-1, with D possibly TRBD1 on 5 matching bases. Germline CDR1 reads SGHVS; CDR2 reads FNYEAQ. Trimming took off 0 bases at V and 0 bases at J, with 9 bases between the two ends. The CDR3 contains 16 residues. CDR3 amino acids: CASSLAQGSSYNEQFF. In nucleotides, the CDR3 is TGTGCCAGCAGCTTAGCTCAGGGTAGCTCCTACAATGAGCAGTTCTTC.

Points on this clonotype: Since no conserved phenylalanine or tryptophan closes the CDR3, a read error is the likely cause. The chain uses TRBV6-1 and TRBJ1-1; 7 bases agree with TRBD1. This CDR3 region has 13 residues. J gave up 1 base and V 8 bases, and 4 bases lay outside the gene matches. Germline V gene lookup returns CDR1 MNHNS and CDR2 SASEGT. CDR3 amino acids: CASPGTANTEAFS. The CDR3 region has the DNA TGTGCCAGCCCAGGGACAGCGAACACTGAAGCTTTCTCT.

CDR3 DNA: TGTGCCAGCCTCCGTAGGACAGGGGGCACGAACTATAATTCACCCCTCCACTTT. It is translated as CASLRRTGGTNYNSPLHF. The chain combines TRBV6-5 with TRBJ1-6, with TRBD1 matching over 11 bases. Germline V CDR1 and CDR2: MNHEY, SVGAGI. J gave up 3 bases and V 8 bases, and 12 bases lay outside the gene matches. This CDR3 is built from 18 residues.

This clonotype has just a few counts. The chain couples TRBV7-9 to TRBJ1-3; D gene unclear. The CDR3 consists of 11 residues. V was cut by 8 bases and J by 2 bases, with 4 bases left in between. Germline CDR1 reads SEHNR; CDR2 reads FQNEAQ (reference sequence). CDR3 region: CASEPGNTIYF. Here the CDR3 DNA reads TGTGCCAGCGAACCTGGAAACACCATATATTTT.

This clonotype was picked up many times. The CDR3 sequence: CASSLDLPNEQFF. In DNA form, the CDR3 reads TGCGCCAGCAGCTTGGATCTCCCCAATGAGCAGTTCTTC. The chain has TRBV5-1 and TRBJ2-1, with D unresolved. The CDR3 has 13 residues. Trimming removed 0 bases from V and 6 bases from J, with 7 bases in between. Per germline, CDR1 SGHRS and CDR2 YFSETQ.

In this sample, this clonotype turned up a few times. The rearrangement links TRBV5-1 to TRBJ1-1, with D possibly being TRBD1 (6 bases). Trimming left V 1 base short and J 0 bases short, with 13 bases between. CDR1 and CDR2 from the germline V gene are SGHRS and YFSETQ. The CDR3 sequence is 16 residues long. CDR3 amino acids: CASSLHRGLMNTEAFF. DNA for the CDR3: TGCGCCAGCAGCTTGCACCGGGGGCTCATGAACACTGAAGCTTTCTTT.

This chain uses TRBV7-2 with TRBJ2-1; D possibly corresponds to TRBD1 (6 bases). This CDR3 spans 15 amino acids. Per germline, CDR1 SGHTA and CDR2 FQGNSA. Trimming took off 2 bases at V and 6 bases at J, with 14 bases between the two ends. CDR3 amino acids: CASSLQGSLRNEQFF. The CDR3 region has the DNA TGTGCCAGCAGCTTACAGGGGTCCCTCCGCAATGAGCAGTTCTTC.

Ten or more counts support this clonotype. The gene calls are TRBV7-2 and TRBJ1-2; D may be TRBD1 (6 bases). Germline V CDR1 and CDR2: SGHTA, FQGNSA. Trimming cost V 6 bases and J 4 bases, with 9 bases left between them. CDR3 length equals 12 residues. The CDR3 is CASSPDSYGYTF. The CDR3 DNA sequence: TGTGCCAGCAGTCCGGACAGCTATGGCTACACCTTC.

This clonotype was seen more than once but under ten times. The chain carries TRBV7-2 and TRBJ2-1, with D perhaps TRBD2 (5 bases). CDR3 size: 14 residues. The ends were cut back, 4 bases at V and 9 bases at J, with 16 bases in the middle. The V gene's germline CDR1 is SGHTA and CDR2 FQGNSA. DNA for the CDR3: TGTGCCAGCAGCTCCCGGACGGGGTATGGTGAGCAGTTCTTC. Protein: CASSSRTGYGEQFF.

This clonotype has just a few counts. DNA for the CDR3: TGTGCCAGCAGCTCGCTGACAGAAATGAATAGCAATCAGCCCCAGCATTTT. This translates into CASSSLTEMNSNQPQHF. This chain joins TRBV5-4 and TRBJ1-5, with a possible D match to TRBD1 (5 bases). The V gene's germline CDR1 is SGHNT and CDR2 YYREEE (reference sequence). The CDR3 is made up of 17 amino acids. V lost 3 bases and J lost 0, with 16 bases in between.

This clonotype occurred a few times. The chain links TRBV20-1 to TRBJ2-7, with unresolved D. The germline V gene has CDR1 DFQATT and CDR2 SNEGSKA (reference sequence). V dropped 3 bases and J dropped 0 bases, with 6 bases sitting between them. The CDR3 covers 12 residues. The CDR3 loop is CSASSASYEQYF. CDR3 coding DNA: TGCAGTGCTAGCTCGGCCTCCTACGAGCAGTACTTC.

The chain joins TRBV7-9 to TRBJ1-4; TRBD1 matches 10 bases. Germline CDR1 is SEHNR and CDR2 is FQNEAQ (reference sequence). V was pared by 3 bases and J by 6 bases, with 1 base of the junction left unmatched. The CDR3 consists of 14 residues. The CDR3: CASSLGQGHEKLFF. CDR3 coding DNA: TGTGCCAGCAGCTTGGGACAGGGGCATGAAAAACTGTTTTTT.

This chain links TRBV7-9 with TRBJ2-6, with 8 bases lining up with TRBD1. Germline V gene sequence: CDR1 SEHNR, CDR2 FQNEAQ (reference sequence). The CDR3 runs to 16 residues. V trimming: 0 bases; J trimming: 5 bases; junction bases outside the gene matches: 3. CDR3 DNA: TGTGCCAGCAGCTTAGCCAGGGGGCGCCGGGCCAACGTCCTGACTTTC. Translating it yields CASSLARGRRANVLTF.

This chain's CDR3 is CASTWGIGEKLFF. For the CDR3, the DNA is TGTGCCAGCACCTGGGGGATAGGAGAAAAACTGTTTTTT. The chain uses TRBV7-9 and TRBJ1-4; the D gene is possibly TRBD1 (5 bases). Germline values: CDR1 SEHNR, CDR2 FQNEAQ (reference sequence). CDR3 length: 13 amino acids. V gave up 7 bases and J gave up 8 bases, with 14 bases separating them.

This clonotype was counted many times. The CDR3 DNA follows: TGCAGCGTTGGCACGGACTTCGAGTCTGGGGCCAACGTCCTGACTTTC. Encoded protein: CSVGTDFESGANVLTF. V and J are TRBV29-1 and TRBJ2-6; D is possibly TRBD2 (5 bases). Trimming removed 4 bases at V and 1 base at J, with 14 bases between. The CDR3 contains 16 residues. Germline V gene sequence: CDR1 SQVTM, CDR2 ANQGSEA. The full variable domain, its missing parts supplied by reference TRBV29-1 and TRBJ2-6, is SAVISQKPSRDICQRGTSLTIQCQVDSQVTMMFWYRQQPGQSLTLIATANQGSEATYESGFVIDKFPISRPNLTFSTLTVSNMSPEDSSIYLCSVGTDFESGANVLTFGAGSRLTVL.

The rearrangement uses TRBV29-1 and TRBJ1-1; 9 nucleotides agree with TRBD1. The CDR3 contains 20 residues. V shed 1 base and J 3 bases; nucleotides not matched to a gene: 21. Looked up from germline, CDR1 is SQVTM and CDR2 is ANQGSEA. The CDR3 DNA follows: TGCAGCGTTGAAGTAACTTCCCGGGACAGGGTCAATGTTTTCGACACTGAAGCTTTCTTT. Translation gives CSVEVTSRDRVNVFDTEAFF.